The rows below give T cell receptor beta chains drawn from one sample of a study of blood T cell repertoires in COVID-19. The repertoire was sequenced with immunoSEQ multiplex PCR; TCRdb's copy has only in-frame clones and lacks some. This sample has over 150,000 clones, with about 90% found just once. Material for sequencing was peripheral blood. These receptors were taken from a man aged 45-60 years with acute or convalescent COVID-19. Both conserved end residues are part of each CDR3. The order of the fields is D gene, clone size, V gene, J gene, CDR3 DNA, CDR3 protein. D genes are given only for firm matches. Some rows have no size entry. The others give once, few or many, or a class for an expanded clone.

.,once,TRBV15,TRBJ1-5,TGTGCCACCAGCAGAGAGGTCAGTCAGGGGCAGCCCCAGCATTTT,CATSREVSQGQPQHF
.,once,TRBV7-9,TRBJ1-1,TGTGCCAGCAGTCCAATTACACAAAACACTGAAGCTTTCTTT,CASSPITQNTEAFF
.,.,TRBV6-6,TRBJ2-2,TGTGCCAGCAATTCCGGGGGGCACACCGGGGAGCTGTTTTTT,CASNSGGHTGELFF
.,.,TRBV24-1,TRBJ2-2,TGTGCCACCTCTGGGGGGAGGACCACCGGGGAGCTGTTTTTT,CATSGGRTTGELFF
.,.,TRBV15,TRBJ2-5,TGTGCCACCAGCAGAGATCGCAGCCAAGAGACCCAGTACTTC,CATSRDRSQETQYF
.,.,TRBV28,TRBJ1-1,TGTGCCAGCAGTTCGCGGTCAGAAGCTTTCTTT,CASSSRSEAFF
TRBD2,.,TRBV10-1,TRBJ2-1,TGCGCCAGCAGTACATTAGCGGGAGATAAAAATGAGCAGTTCTTC,CASSTLAGDKNEQFF
TRBD2,.,TRBV18,TRBJ2-3,TGTGCCAGCTCACCCGGACTGAGCGGGGGTAAAGATACGCAGTATTTT,CASSPGLSGGKDTQYF
TRBD1,.,TRBV4-1,TRBJ1-4,TGCGCCAGCAGCCGCGGGACAGGGTTTGAAAAACTGTTTTTT,CASSRGTGFEKLFF
TRBD1,.,TRBV12-5,TRBJ1-2,TGTGCTAGTGGTTTCACCTCCGGGACAGGGAACTATGGCTACACCTTC,CASGFTSGTGNYGYTF
TRBD1,.,TRBV7-9,TRBJ1-2,TGTGCCAGCAGCGACCGGGACAGGGCCTTGGGGGGCTACACCTTC,CASSDRDRALGGYTF
.,.,TRBV27,TRBJ2-1,TGTGCCAGCAGTTTAGTCAGAGGGGAGCAGTTCTTC,CASSLVRGEQFF
.,.,TRBV5-1,TRBJ1-2,TGCGCCAGCGCCTTGCTGGGGGGTAACTATGGCTACACCTTC,CASALLGGNYGYTF
.,.,TRBV5-1,TRBJ1-5,TGCGCCAGCAGCTTGGTAGCGGGGGAACAGCCCCAGCATTTT,CASSLVAGEQPQHF
.,.,TRBV19,TRBJ2-2,TGTGCCAGTAGTATGAGCAGGGCGAACACCGGGGAGCTGTTTTTT,CASSMSRANTGELFF
.,.,TRBV7-9,TRBJ2-5,TGTGCCAGCAGCCCCTGGCAGGAAGGGGCAAGTCGAGAGACCCAGTACTTC,CASSPWQEGASRETQYF
.,.,TRBV7-2,TRBJ1-1,TGTGCCAGCAGCTTATTGGGGAGGGACACTGAAGCTTTCTTT,CASSLLGRDTEAFF
TRBD2,.,TRBV7-3,TRBJ2-2,TGTGCCAGCAGTAGGACTAGCGGGGGGCGGAACACCGGGGAGCTGTTTTTT,CASSRTSGGRNTGELFF
.,.,TRBV19,TRBJ1-2,TGTGCCAGTAAAACCTTACAGGGAAACTATGGCTACACCTTC,CASKTLQGNYGYTF
TRBD1,.,TRBV27,TRBJ2-7,TGTGCCAGCAGTCGGGACAGGGTTAACTACGAGCAGTACTTC,CASSRDRVNYEQYF
.,.,TRBV9,TRBJ2-2,TGTGCCAGCCAAAGACAGGAGACGAACACCGGGGAGCTGTTTTTT,CASQRQETNTGELFF
TRBD1,.,TRBV2,TRBJ2-5,TGTGCCAGCAGTCCAGGGGGCCTTTTGGAGACCCAGTACTTC,CASSPGGLLETQYF
.,.,TRBV6-2/TRBV6-3,TRBJ1-1,TGTGCCAGCAGTTACTCGACGCGGGCAGCGAGGAGGAGCACTGAAGCTTTCTTT,CASSYSTRAARRSTEAFF
TRBD2,.,TRBV7-2,TRBJ2-3,TGTGCCAGCAGCCAGCGGACTAGCGGGGGAAGCACAGATACGCAGTATTTT,CASSQRTSGGSTDTQYF
TRBD2,.,TRBV30,TRBJ2-3,TGTGCCTGGAGTGGCCTAGCGGGAAGCACAGATACGCAGTATTTT,CAWSGLAGSTDTQYF
.,.,TRBV28,TRBJ2-7,TGTGCCAGCAACGGACACTCCTACGAGCAGTACTTC,CASNGHSYEQYF
.,.,TRBV10-1,TRBJ1-4,TGCGCCAGCCGGACAGCAACTAATGAAAAACTGTTTTTT,CASRTATNEKLFF
TRBD1,.,TRBV19,TRBJ2-2,TGTGCCAGTAAAGCCGGGACAGACTACGGGGAGCTGTTTTTT,CASKAGTDYGELFF
TRBD1,once,TRBV27,TRBJ1-5,TGTGCCAGCAGCCTCCTCGGCGGACAGGCTAATCAGCCCCAGCATTTT,CASSLLGGQANQPQHF
.,once,TRBV4-3,TRBJ2-6,TGCGCCAGCAGCCAAGATTCCCCCCTCTGGATTAGGGGGGGGAGTGGGGCCAACGTCCTGACTTTC,CASSQDSPLWIRGGSGANVLTF
TRBD2,.,TRBV7-8,TRBJ2-1,TGTGCCAGCAGCCCCGGGACTAGCGATTGGGGTGAGCAGTTCTTC,CASSPGTSDWGEQFF
TRBD1,.,TRBV18,TRBJ2-7,TGTGCCAGCTCACCAATCCTACAGGGGCCCTCCTACGAGCAGTACTTC,CASSPILQGPSYEQYF
.,.,TRBV2,TRBJ2-7,TGTGCCAGCCCAGCCACCACAGGGACCTACGAGCAGTACTTC,CASPATTGTYEQYF
.,.,TRBV6-1,TRBJ2-1,TGTGCCAGCAGGCCCGGGCGGGTGAATGAGCAGTTCTTC,CASRPGRVNEQFF
.,.,TRBV6-5,TRBJ2-1,TGTGCCAGCAGTTACTCTTTGGCCCCCTACAATGAGCAGTTCTTC,CASSYSLAPYNEQFF
TRBD1,.,TRBV7-2,TRBJ1-3,TGTGCCAGCAGCCCGGACAGGAGCTCTGGAAACACCATATATTTT,CASSPDRSSGNTIYF
.,.,TRBV6-5,TRBJ1-1,TGTGCCAGCAGTTACAGGACAACCCATGAAGCTTTCTTT,CASSYRTTHEAFF
.,.,TRBV9,TRBJ2-3,TGTGCCAGCAGCTCTACGTCGGGGCAGGGGTCAGATACGCAGTATTTT,CASSSTSGQGSDTQYF
TRBD1,.,TRBV5-1,TRBJ1-5,TGCGCCAGCAGCTCAGGGACAGGTCGAGATCAGCCCCAGCATTTT,CASSSGTGRDQPQHF
TRBD1,.,TRBV2,TRBJ2-2,TGTGCCAGCAGGGTAACAGGGGGCGTCGGAACCGGGGAGCTGTTTTTT,CASRVTGGVGTGELFF
.,.,TRBV7-2,TRBJ2-7,TGTGCCAGCAGCTTATCTAGTGGCAGTGGCTACGAGCAGTACTTC,CASSLSSGSGYEQYF
.,.,TRBV7-2,TRBJ1-6,TGTGCCAGCAGCGCCTACGAGAGTTCACCCCTCCACTTT,CASSAYESSPLHF
.,.,TRBV28,TRBJ1-5,TGTGCCAGCAGTTTAAACGGGGGGACAAGGCCCCAGCATTTT,CASSLNGGTRPQHF
.,.,TRBV2,TRBJ2-3,TGTGCCAGCAGGGTCTTGGCTAGCACAGATACGCAGTATTTT,CASRVLASTDTQYF
.,.,TRBV6-5,TRBJ1-2,TGTGCCAGCAGTTCCGACAGCGCCTATGGCTACACCTTC,CASSSDSAYGYTF
.,.,TRBV7-3,TRBJ1-6,TGTGCCAGCAGCTTACAGAGCGGCGAAAATTCACCCCTCCACTTT,CASSLQSGENSPLHF
.,few,TRBV9,TRBJ2-1,TGTGCCAGCAGCGTTGGCAGGGGGGCTGAGCAGTTCTTC,CASSVGRGAEQFF
.,few,TRBV5-4,TRBJ2-7,TGTGCCAGCAGCCACGGGAGAGGCGGCTCCTACGAGCAGTACTTC,CASSHGRGGSYEQYF